The entry below gives a single T cell receptor beta chain sequence along with its context. Its cognate antigen is unknown. The sample belongs to a study of cytomegalovirus exposure and HLA in healthy donors. General study findings and limits: Of the V segments, some could not be distinguished, including TRBV6-2 and TRBV6-3, and were excluded. Researchers reportedly found TCR beta sequences accurately predicted most subjects' HLA-A and HLA-B alleles. Earlier analysis looked at TCR beta V segments, and most were productive about 87% or about 30% of the time.

The V end was cut by 1 base, the J end by 5 bases, with 14 bases between. CDR3 length equals 15 residues. Germline-derived CDR1 and CDR2 are SEHNR and FQNEAQ (reference sequence). The PCR had 60 Vbeta and 13 Jbeta primers. TCRdb keeps only in-frame clones here, not all; method: immunoSEQ multiplex PCR. The sample includes around 170,000 clones, about 82% of them seen just once. Every donor was a healthy person donating bone marrow. The clonotype comes from a woman in her thirties in good health and CMV-seronegative. What was sequenced was PBMCs. The chain joins TRBV7-9 to TRBJ1-1; D is possibly TRBD1 (6 bases). CDR3 region: CASSLGDWGHTEAFF. The CDR3 nucleotides read TGTGCCAGCAGCTTAGGTGATTGGGGGCATACTGAAGCTTTCTTT.